One sample yielded the 14 T cell receptor beta chains listed below, sequenced in a study of T cell responses to AZD1222 COVID-19 vaccine. The data were produced by immunoSEQ multiplex PCR, yet TCRdb's version contains in-frame clones alone and is incomplete. The sample records some 200,000 clones, less than 95% being singletons. Material: peripheral blood, obtained 28 days after the second dose of the MenACWY control vaccine. The receptors were gathered from an adult who received the MenACWY meningococcal vaccine as a control.

Here the CDR3 reads CASSVGLGTSGDQETQYF. CDR3 bases: TGTGCCAGCAGCGTAGGGTTGGGGACTAGCGGGGACCAAGAGACCCAGTACTTC. This chain joins TRBV9 and TRBJ2-5; 13 nucleotides line up with TRBD2. Unmatched junction bases numbered 5, after V lost 0 bases and J lost 0 bases. Germline loops: CDR1 SGDLS, CDR2 YYNGEE. The CDR3 has 18 amino acids.

This chain joins TRBV3-1 (or the pseudogene TRBV3-2) and TRBJ1-6; no clear D. This CDR3 region has 14 residues. Germline-derived CDR1 and CDR2 are LGHDT and YNNKEL (reference sequence). The germline V and J ends were trimmed by 3 bases and 8 bases, with 11 bases remaining between them. The CDR3 reads CASSHGRNDSPLHF. The CDR3 DNA sequence: TGTGCCAGCAGCCATGGCCGTAATGATTCACCCCTCCACTTT.

This rearrangement joins TRBV30 to TRBJ1-3; D is perhaps TRBD1 (6 bases). V lost 0 bases to trimming and J lost 4 bases, with 13 bases between them. This CDR3 has 15 residues. Germline V lookup: CDR1 GTSNPN, CDR2 SVGIG (reference sequence). CDR3 amino acids: CAWSVGGAGGNTIYF. The DNA of the CDR3 is TGTGCCTGGAGTGTAGGGGGGGCGGGAGGAAACACCATATATTTT.

The V and J genes are TRBV10-1 and TRBJ1-5; D gene ambiguous. Germline CDR1 WNHNN, CDR2 SYGVQD (reference sequence). This CDR3 region has 10 residues. The V end lost 6 bases, the J end lost 5 bases, and 2 bases lay between the germline ends. The CDR3 nucleotides read TGCGCCAGCAGGTATCAGCCCCAGCATTTT. Residues: CASRYQPQHF.

The rearrangement links TRBV18 to TRBJ2-7, with D perhaps TRBD2 (6 bases). The CDR3 sequence is 16 residues long. Germline V CDR1 and CDR2: KGHSH, LQKENI. Trimming took off 0 bases at V and 6 bases at J, with 18 bases between the two ends. CDR3 protein: CASSPPLGGEGSEQYF. Written as DNA, the CDR3 is TGTGCCAGCTCACCACCGTTGGGGGGAGAAGGGAGCGAGCAGTACTTC. The variable domain in full, with the rest retrieved from reference TRBV18 and TRBJ2-7, is NAGVMQNPRHLVRRRGQEARLRCSPMKGHSHVYWYRQLPEEGLKFMVYLQKENIIDESGMPKERFSAEFPKEGPSILRIQQVVRGDSAAYFCASSPPLGGEGSEQYFGPGTRLTVT.

In nucleotides, the CDR3 is TGTGCAAGTCGCTTAGAGTGGGCTCGTCTAGCCAAAAACATTCAGTACTTC. Protein sequence: CASRLEWARLAKNIQYF. V and J are TRBV12-2 and TRBJ2-4; the table's D call of TRBD1 was not tested on the DNA. TRBV12-2 is a listed pseudogene. The CDR3 contains 17 residues.

The genes are TRBV5-6 and TRBJ1-3; 7 nucleotides align to TRBD1. The CDR3 contains 15 residues. Germline V gives CDR1 SGHDT, CDR2 YYEEEE. V lost 2 bases, J lost 3 bases, and 5 bases stayed unmatched. The CDR3 region is CASSFEGAFGNTIYF. The CDR3 nucleotides read TGTGCCAGCAGCTTCGAGGGGGCTTTTGGAAACACCATATATTTT.

The V and J genes are TRBV30 and TRBJ1-6; 8 bases are shared with TRBD1. CDR3 size: 15 residues. J gave up 7 bases and V 1 base, and 6 bases lay outside the gene matches. Germline CDR1 is GTSNPN and CDR2 is SVGIG (reference sequence). CDR3 sequence reads: CAWSGLHRGNSPLHF. DNA of the CDR3: TGTGCCTGGAGTGGCTTACACAGGGGGAATTCACCCCTCCACTTT.

The rearrangement uses TRBV3-1 (or the pseudogene TRBV3-2) and TRBJ1-5; D not certain. CDR3 length: 17 residues. Per the germline V gene, CDR1 is LGHDT and CDR2 is YNNKEL (reference sequence). V gave up 1 base and J gave up 0 bases, with 13 bases separating them. CDR3 loop: CASSQAWGKYSNQPQHF. The CDR3 DNA follows: TGTGCCAGCAGCCAAGCCTGGGGAAAATATAGCAATCAGCCCCAGCATTTT.

The J gene is TRBJ2-7, the V gene TRBV28; D ambiguous. CDR1 MDHEN and CDR2 SYDVKM come from the germline V gene. V was trimmed by 2 bases and J by 3 bases, leaving 8 bases between them. The CDR3 length is 13 residues. As DNA, the CDR3 is TGTGCCAGCAGTTTAGCCCCGCACTACGAGCAGTACTTC. It is translated as CASSLAPHYEQYF.

This rearrangement joins TRBV4-2 to TRBJ2-7, with 10 bases lining up with TRBD2. The CDR3 covers 15 residues. CDR1 is LGHNA and CDR2 is YNFKEQ in the germline V gene. The ends lost 6 bases at V and 5 bases at J; junction bases unmatched: 10. The CDR3 sequence is CASRLTGTSDHEQYF. CDR3 bases: TGTGCCAGCAGGCTGACCGGGACTAGCGACCACGAGCAGTACTTC.

The genes are TRBV24-1 and TRBJ2-2; D is unresolved. From germline, CDR1 is KGHDR and CDR2 SFDVKD. This CDR3 is 15 amino acids long. Trimming removed 5 bases from V and 3 bases from J, with 12 bases in between. CDR3 bases: TGTGCCACCAGTGCCGGTGGGTTCGACACCGGGGAGCTGTTTTTT. Its protein is CATSAGGFDTGELFF.

This chain links TRBV5-6 with TRBJ1-4; tentatively, D is TRBD1 (5 bases). This CDR3 region has 18 residues. With 3 bases removed from V and 4 bases from J, the gap between germline ends came to 22 bases. Germline V gives CDR1 SGHDT, CDR2 YYEEEE. The CDR3 is CASSSTGTAPNGNEKLFF. For the CDR3, the DNA is TGTGCCAGCAGCTCTACCGGGACGGCACCTAATGGTAATGAAAAACTGTTTTTT.

This chain's CDR3 is CASSEGQGSGANVLTF. In DNA, the CDR3 is TGCGCCAGCAGCGAGGGACAGGGCTCTGGGGCCAACGTCCTGACTTTC. The chain has TRBV4-1 and TRBJ2-6, with 9 bases aligning to TRBD1. Germline V gives CDR1 MGHRA, CDR2 YSYEKL. CDR3 length: 16 residues. V dropped 5 bases and J dropped 0; count of bases not matched to a gene: 2.